This T cell receptor beta chain was identified in a study of PD-L1 blockade in urothelial cancer. The wider study: Blood analysis occurred 3 weeks (second dose) and 6 weeks after treatment start. T cell content in blood samples showed a median of about 140,000.

TCRdb's table, derived via immunoSEQ multiplex PCR, lists solely in-frame clones and lacks some. The sample lists around 29,000 clones, less than 90% occurring once. Germline CDR1 reads DFQATT; CDR2 reads SNEGSKA (reference sequence). Between the trimmed V and J ends, which lost 3 bases and 2 bases, there was a span of 5 bases. This CDR3 spans 11 amino acids. This sample's time point: peripheral blood 6 weeks after treatment start. This sequence was found in a man between 65 and 85 years old with urothelial cancer. Specimen: PBMCs, collected around atezolizumab (anti-PD-L1) treatment. This chain joins TRBV20-1 and TRBJ2-7; the D is unclear. The CDR3 sequence is CSASPTYEQYF. The CDR3 DNA follows: TGCAGTGCTAGCCCCACCTACGAGCAGTACTTC.